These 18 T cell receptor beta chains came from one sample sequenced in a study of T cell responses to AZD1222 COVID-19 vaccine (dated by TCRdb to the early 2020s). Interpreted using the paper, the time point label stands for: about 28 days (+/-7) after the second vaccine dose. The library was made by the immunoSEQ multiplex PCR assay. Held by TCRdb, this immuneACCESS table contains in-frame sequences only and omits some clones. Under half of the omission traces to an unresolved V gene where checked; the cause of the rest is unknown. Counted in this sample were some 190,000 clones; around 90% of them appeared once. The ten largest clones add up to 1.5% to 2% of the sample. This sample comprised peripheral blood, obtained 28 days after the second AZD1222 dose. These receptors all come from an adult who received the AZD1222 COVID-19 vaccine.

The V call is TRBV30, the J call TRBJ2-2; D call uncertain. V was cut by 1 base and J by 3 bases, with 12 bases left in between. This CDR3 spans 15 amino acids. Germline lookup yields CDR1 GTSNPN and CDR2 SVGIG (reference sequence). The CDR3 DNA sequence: TGTGCCTGGAGTGCGCTGGGGTACGACACCGGGGAGCTGTTTTTT. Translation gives CAWSALGYDTGELFF.

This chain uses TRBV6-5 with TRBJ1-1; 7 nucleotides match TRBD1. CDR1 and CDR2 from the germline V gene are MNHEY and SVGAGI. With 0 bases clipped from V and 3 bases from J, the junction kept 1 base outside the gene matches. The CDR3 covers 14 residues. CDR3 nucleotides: TGTGCCAGCAGTTACTCCGACAGGGACACTGAAGCTTTCTTT. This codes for CASSYSDRDTEAFF.

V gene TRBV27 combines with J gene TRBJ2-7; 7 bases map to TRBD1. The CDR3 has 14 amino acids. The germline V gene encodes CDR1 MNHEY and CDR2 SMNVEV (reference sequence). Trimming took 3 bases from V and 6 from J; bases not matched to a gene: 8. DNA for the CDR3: TGTGCCAGCAGTTTTGAACAGGGGTATGCCGAGCAGTACTTC. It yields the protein CASSFEQGYAEQYF.

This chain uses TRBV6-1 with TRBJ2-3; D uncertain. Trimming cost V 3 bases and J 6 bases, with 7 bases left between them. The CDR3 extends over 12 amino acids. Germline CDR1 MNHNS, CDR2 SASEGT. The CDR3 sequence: CASSDQTDTQYF. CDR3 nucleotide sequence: TGTGCCAGCAGTGACCAGACGGATACGCAGTATTTT.

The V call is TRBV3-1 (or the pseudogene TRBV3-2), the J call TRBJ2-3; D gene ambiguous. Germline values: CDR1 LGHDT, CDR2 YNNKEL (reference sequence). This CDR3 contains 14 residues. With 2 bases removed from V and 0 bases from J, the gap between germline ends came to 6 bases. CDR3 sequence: CASSQSDSTDTQYF. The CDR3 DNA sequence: TGTGCCAGCAGCCAATCCGATAGCACAGATACGCAGTATTTT.

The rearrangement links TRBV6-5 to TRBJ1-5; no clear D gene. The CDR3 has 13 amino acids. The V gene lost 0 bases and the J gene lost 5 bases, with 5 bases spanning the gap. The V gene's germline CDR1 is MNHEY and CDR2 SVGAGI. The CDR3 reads CASSYSRDQPQHF. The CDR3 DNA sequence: TGTGCCAGCAGTTACTCTCGTGATCAGCCCCAGCATTTT.

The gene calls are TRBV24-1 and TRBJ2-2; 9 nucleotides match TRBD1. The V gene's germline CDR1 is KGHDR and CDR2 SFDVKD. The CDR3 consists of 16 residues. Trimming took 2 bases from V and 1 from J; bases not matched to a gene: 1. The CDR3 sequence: CATSDSGQGNTGELFF. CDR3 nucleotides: TGTGCCACCAGTGATTCGGGACAGGGGAACACCGGGGAGCTGTTTTTT.

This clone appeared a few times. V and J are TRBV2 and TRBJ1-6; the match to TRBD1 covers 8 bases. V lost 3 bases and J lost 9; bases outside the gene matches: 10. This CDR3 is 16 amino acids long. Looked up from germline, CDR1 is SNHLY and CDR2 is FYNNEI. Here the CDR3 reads CASSDREGQVSSPLHF. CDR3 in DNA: TGTGCCAGCAGTGACAGGGAGGGACAGGTATCTTCACCCCTCCACTTT.

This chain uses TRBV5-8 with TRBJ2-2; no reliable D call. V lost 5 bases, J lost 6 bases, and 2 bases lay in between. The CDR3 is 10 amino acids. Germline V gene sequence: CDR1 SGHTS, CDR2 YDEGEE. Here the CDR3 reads CASRSGELFF. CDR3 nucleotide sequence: TGTGCCAGCAGGTCCGGGGAGCTGTTTTTT.

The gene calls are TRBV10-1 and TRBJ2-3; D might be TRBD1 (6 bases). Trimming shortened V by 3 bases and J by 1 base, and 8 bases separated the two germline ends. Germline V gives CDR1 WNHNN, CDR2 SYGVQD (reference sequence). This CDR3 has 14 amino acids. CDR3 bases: TGCGCCAGCAGTGAAGGGGGACGCACAGATACGCAGTATTTT. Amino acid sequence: CASSEGGRTDTQYF.

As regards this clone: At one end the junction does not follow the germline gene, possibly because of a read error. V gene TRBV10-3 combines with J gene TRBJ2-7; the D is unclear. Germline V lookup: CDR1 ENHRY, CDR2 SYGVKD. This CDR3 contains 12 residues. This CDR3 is CAISESIVSYHF. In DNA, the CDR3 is TGTGCCATCAGTGAGTCGATCGTTAGCTATCACTTC.

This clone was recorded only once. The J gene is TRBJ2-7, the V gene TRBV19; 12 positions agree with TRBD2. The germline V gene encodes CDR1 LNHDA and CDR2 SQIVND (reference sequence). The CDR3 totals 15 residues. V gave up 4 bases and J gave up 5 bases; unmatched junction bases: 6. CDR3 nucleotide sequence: TGTGCCAGTAGTAGACGACTAGCGGGAGCCCACGAGCAGTACTTC. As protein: CASSRRLAGAHEQYF. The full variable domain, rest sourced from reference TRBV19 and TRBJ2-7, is DGGITQSPKYLFRKEGQNVTLSCEQNLNHDAMYWYRQDPGQGLRLIYYSQIVNDFQKGDIAEGYSVSREKKESFPLTVTSAQKNPTAFYLCASSRRLAGAHEQYFGPGTRLTVT.

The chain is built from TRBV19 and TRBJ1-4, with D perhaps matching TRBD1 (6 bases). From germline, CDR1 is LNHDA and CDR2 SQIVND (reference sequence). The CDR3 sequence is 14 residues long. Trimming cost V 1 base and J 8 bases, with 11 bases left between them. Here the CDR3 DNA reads TGTGCCAGTAGTATAGGACAGGTTCGAGAAAAACTGTTTTTT. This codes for CASSIGQVREKLFF.

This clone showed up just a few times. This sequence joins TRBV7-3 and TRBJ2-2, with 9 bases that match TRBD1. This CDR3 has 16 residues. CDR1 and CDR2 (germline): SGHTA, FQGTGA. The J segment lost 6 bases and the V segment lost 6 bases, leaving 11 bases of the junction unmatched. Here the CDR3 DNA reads TGTGCCAGCAGAGCAACCGAACAGGGGGCAGCCGGGGAGCTGTTTTTT. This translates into CASRATEQGAAGELFF.

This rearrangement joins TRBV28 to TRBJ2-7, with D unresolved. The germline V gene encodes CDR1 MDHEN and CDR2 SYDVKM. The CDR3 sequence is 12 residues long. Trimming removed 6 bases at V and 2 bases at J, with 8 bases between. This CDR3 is CASRAGPYEQYF. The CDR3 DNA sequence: TGTGCCAGCAGGGCAGGTCCCTACGAGCAGTACTTC.

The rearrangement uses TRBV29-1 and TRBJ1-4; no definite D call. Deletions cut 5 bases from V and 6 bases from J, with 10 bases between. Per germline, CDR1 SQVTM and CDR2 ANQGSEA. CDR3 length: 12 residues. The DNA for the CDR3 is TGCAGCGTTAACTACCTAGATGAAAAACTGTTTTTT. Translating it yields CSVNYLDEKLFF. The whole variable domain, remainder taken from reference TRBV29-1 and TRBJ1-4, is SAVISQKPSRDICQRGTSLTIQCQVDSQVTMMFWYRQQPGQSLTLIATANQGSEATYESGFVIDKFPISRPNLTFSTLTVSNMSPEDSSIYLCSVNYLDEKLFFGSGTQLSVL.

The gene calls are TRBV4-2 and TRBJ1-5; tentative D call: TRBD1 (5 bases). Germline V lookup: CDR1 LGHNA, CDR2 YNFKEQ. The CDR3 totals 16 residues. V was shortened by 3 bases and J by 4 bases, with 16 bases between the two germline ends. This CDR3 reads CASSHSPGGQNQPQHF. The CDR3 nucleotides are TGTGCCAGCAGCCACTCCCCAGGAGGACAAAATCAGCCCCAGCATTTT.

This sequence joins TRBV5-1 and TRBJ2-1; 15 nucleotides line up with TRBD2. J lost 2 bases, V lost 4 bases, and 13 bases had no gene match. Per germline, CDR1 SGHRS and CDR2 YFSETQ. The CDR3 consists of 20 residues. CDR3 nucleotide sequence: TGCGCCAGCAGCGCCGCTGGACTAGCGGGGGGGCACCAAACCTACAATGAGCAGTTCTTC. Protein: CASSAAGLAGGHQTYNEQFF.